One sample yielded the 26 T cell receptor beta chains listed below, sequenced in a study of tumor-infiltrating lymphocytes in primary liver carcinoma. It was from around 20-30 mg of unsorted bulk tissue that RNA and DNA were co-extracted. A constant-region primer served to make TCR beta cDNA from about 0.5 ug total RNA. Researchers made the TCR beta libraries by running three nested multiplex PCR rounds with slightly modified ARM-PCR. Both of the initial two PCR rounds ran for about 11 cycles and employed TRBV1-TRBV30 forward primers alongside a C-beta reverse primer. TCRdb passed the multiplex PCR reads through MiXCR, listing each CDR3 protein once. The table shows 60,000 to 90,000 distinct CDR3 sequences, with nearly 70% occurring only once. Material: liver tumor tissue from sampling region 4. Subset indicated: tumor region T4, right-lateral pole. Receptors were obtained from a man aged 40-49 years with primary liver carcinoma and hepatitis B virus infection.

Points on this clonotype: The junction shows a germline mismatch at one end, possibly a read error. The V call is TRBV28, the J call TRBJ2-3; weak D call: TRBD2 (5 bases). The germline V gene has CDR1 MDHEN and CDR2 SYDVKM. The CDR3 has 13 residues. The CDR3 region is CACSFEGVDTQYF. The DNA of the CDR3 is TGTGCCTGCAGTTTTGAGGGTGTGGATACGCAGTATTTT.

On this clonotype itself: This may arise from a read error, as a much more abundant clone is one base away. The chain has TRBV28 and TRBJ2-7; tentative D call: TRBD2 (7 bases). Between the trimmed V and J ends, which lost 3 bases and 1 base, there was a span of 13 bases. This CDR3 has 15 residues. Germline loops: CDR1 MDHEN, CDR2 SYDVKM. The CDR3: CASSFKEGGSYEQYF. The CDR3 bases are TGTGCCAGCAGTTTTAAAGAGGGGGGGTCCTACGAGCAGTACTTC. The full variable domain, with the rest looked up from reference TRBV28 and TRBJ2-7, is DVKVTQSSRYLVKRTGEKVFLECVQDMDHENMFWYRQDPGLGLRLIYFSYDVKMKEKGDIPEGYSVSREKKERFSLILESASTNQTSMYLCASSFKEGGSYEQYFGPGTRLTVT.

This clonotype has just a few counts. The chain links TRBV11-2 to TRBJ2-5, with D possibly matching TRBD2 (6 bases). Germline V lookup: CDR1 SGHAT, CDR2 FQNNGV. This CDR3 region has 15 residues. The CDR3 DNA follows: TGTGGCAGATCCCGGGACTCGGCCCACCAAGAGACCCAGTACTTC. This codes for CGRSRDSAHQETQYF. The full variable domain, completed using reference TRBV11-2 and TRBJ2-5, is EAGVAQSPRYKIIEKRQSVAFWCNPISGHATLYWYQQILGQGPKLLIQFQNNGVVDDSQLPKDRFSAERLKGVDSTLKIQPAKLEDSAVYLCGRSRDSAHQETQYFGPGTRLLVL.

A remark on this clonotype: One end of the junction varies from germline; a read error may be responsible. This rearrangement joins TRBV28 to TRBJ2-7; either TRBD1 or TRBD2 may supply D (5 bases each). Germline CDR1 and CDR2: MDHEN and SYDVKM. The CDR3 length is 16 residues. The CDR3: CASSSPSLSTDYGQYF. The CDR3 DNA is TGTGCCAGCAGTTCCCCTTCCCTCTCGACAGACTACGGGCAGTACTTC.

In the case of this clonotype: No conserved phenylalanine or tryptophan ends this CDR3, so it is likely a read error. The chain uses TRBV6-5 and TRBJ1-5; maybe TRBD1 (6 bases). The CDR3 loop spans 13 amino acids. The V end was cut by 5 bases, the J end by 7 bases, with 12 bases between. Germline CDR1 MNHEY, CDR2 SVGAGI. The CDR3 DNA sequence: TGTGCCAGCAGTCAACAGGGAGGGCAGCCCCAGCATTAT. It translates to CASSQQGGQPQHY.

This clonotype was recorded many times. The chain links TRBV6-6 to TRBJ1-2; 10 bases map to TRBD1. Germline loops: CDR1 MNHNY, CDR2 SVGAGI (reference sequence). V trimming: 5 bases; J trimming: 6 bases; junction bases outside the gene matches: 9. The CDR3 runs to 15 residues. DNA of the CDR3: TGTGCCAGCAGTCCCGCCCGGGACAGGGGAAATGGCTACACCTTC. It encodes CASSPARDRGNGYTF.

Note on this clonotype: Since no conserved phenylalanine or tryptophan closes the CDR3, a read error is the likely cause. The DNA of the CDR3 is TGTGCCAGCAGGGGAGCGGGAGGTCGGACCGGGGAGCTGTTTCTT. Translating it yields CASRGAGGRTGELFL. The rearrangement links TRBV28 to TRBJ2-2; 9 bases are shared with TRBD2. Per the germline V gene, CDR1 is MDHEN and CDR2 is SYDVKM. The CDR3 spans 15 residues. V was pared by 6 bases and J by 5 bases, with 7 bases of the junction left unmatched.

As to this clonotype: The junction does not match germline at one end; this may be a read error. The chain has TRBV4-1 and TRBJ2-7; D may correspond to TRBD1 or TRBD2 (5 bases each). This CDR3 is built from 15 residues. The germline CDR1 and CDR2 sequences are MGHRA and YSYEKL. This CDR3 is CVSSQELEGSYEQYF. The CDR3 DNA sequence: TGCGTCAGCAGCCAAGAGTTAGAGGGGTCCTACGAGCAGTACTTC.

A note on this clonotype: This clone may be a read error of a much larger clone one base away. The V and J genes are TRBV28 and TRBJ2-2, with D tentatively TRBD2 (5 bases). This CDR3 has 14 residues. CDR1 and CDR2 from the germline V gene are MDHEN and SYDVKM. As DNA, the CDR3 is TGTGTCAGCAGAAGCGGAGCGAACACCGGGGAGCTGTTTTTT. This encodes CVSRSGANTGELFF.

Notes on this clonotype: Its ends do not fully match the called genes, so a read error is possible. The V call is TRBV10-3, the J call TRBJ2-6; D is ambiguous. CDR3 length: 13 amino acids. Germline CDR1 reads ENHRY; CDR2 reads SYGVKD. CDR3 sequence: CAIGVSGTNVLTF. The CDR3 nucleotides are TGTGCCATTGGGGTCTCTGGGACCAACGTCCTGACTTTC.

The table lists this clonotype with many counts. This chain uses TRBV6-1 with TRBJ2-7; TRBD1 is a possible D gene (6 bases). CDR1 MNHNS and CDR2 SASEGT come from the germline V gene. The CDR3 totals 13 residues. The ends were cut back, 3 bases at V and 3 bases at J, with 9 bases in the middle. The CDR3 DNA sequence: TGTGCCAGCAGTGACAGGGGCCTCTACGAGCAGTACTTC. This sequence encodes CASSDRGLYEQYF.

As concerns this clonotype: At one end, the junction sequence differs from germline, possibly due to a read error. V gene TRBV29-1 combines with J gene TRBJ2-3, with no clear D. This CDR3 contains 13 residues. Germline CDR1 is SQVTM and CDR2 is ANQGSEA. CDR3 DNA: TGCTGCGTTGGTATAGCAGGAGCAGATACGCAGTATTTT. This translates into CCVGIAGADTQYF.

Of note for this clonotype: At one end, the junction sequence differs from germline, possibly due to a read error. This chain joins TRBV12-3 or TRBV12-4 and TRBJ1-2, with D possibly matching TRBD1 (6 bases). CDR3 length equals 14 residues. The CDR3 is CASSTTGYGGGYTF. The CDR3 DNA follows: TGTGCAAGCAGTACCACAGGGTACGGGGGTGGCTACACCTTC.

This sequence joins TRBV6-5 and TRBJ2-5; D call uncertain. The germline gives CDR1 MNHEY, CDR2 SVGAGI. This CDR3 spans 14 amino acids. The CDR3 DNA follows: TGTGTCATCAGTTATGGCGCGACACAAGAGACCCAGTACTTC. This translates into CVISYGATQETQYF.

On this clonotype: One junction end disagrees with the germline gene, perhaps due to a read error. This chain joins TRBV6-5 and TRBJ1-1; D possibly corresponds to TRBD1 (5 bases). This CDR3 region has 14 residues. The germline CDR1 and CDR2 sequences are MNHEY and SVGAGI. The CDR3 region has the DNA TGTTCCAGCAGTTTGGACACCCTGAACACTGAAGTTTTCTTT. This sequence encodes CSSSLDTLNTEVFF.

As concerns this clonotype: A junction end diverges from the germline sequence, so it may reflect a read error. V is TRBV28 and J is TRBJ1-1; no definite D call. The CDR3 loop spans 14 amino acids. Germline loops: CDR1 MDHEN, CDR2 SYDVKM. CDR3 sequence reads: CASSLGWGNTEASF. As DNA, the CDR3 is TGTGCCAGCAGTTTGGGTTGGGGAAACACTGAGGCTTCCTTT.

The V and J genes are TRBV4-1 and TRBJ2-1; 8 nucleotides match TRBD2. V was clipped by 3 bases and J by 9 bases; unmatched bases: 13. The CDR3 runs 16 residues. Germline assignment: CDR1 MGHRA and CDR2 YSYEKL. The DNA for the CDR3 is TGCGCCAGCAGCCAGGGTTTCCGGGAGGGCCGAGGTGAGCAGTTCTTC. Translation: CASSQGFREGRGEQFF.

Many counts were recorded for this clonotype. J is TRBJ2-7 and V is TRBV7-9; the D gene is possibly TRBD2 (5 bases). V lost 5 bases and J 3 bases, leaving 14 bases between the germline ends. The CDR3 contains 14 residues. Per the germline V gene, CDR1 is SEHNR and CDR2 is FQNEAQ (reference sequence). Here the CDR3 reads CASSPTNRDYEQYF. CDR3 nucleotide sequence: TGTGCCAGCAGCCCCACCAACCGGGACTACGAGCAGTACTTC.

The chain is built from TRBV13 and TRBJ2-1; TRBD2 matches 8 bases. Germline loops: CDR1 PRHDT, CDR2 FYEKMQ (reference sequence). The CDR3 has 12 amino acids. The ends lost 5 bases at V and 16 bases at J; junction bases unmatched: 10. DNA for the CDR3: TGTGCCAGCAGCCTTACTAGCGGCGGGCAATTCTTC. Translated: CASSLTSGGQFF.

This clonotype showed up just a few times. A junction end diverges from the germline sequence, so it may reflect a read error. This rearrangement joins TRBV10-2 to TRBJ1-1; D is undetermined. Germline values: CDR1 WSHSY, CDR2 SAAADI. The CDR3 has 13 amino acids. CDR3 protein: CAISESNGDEAFF. The CDR3 DNA reads TGCGCCATCAGTGAGTCGAACGGAGATGAAGCTTTCTTT.

This clonotype showed up just once. The junction and the germline gene differ at one end; a read error may be behind it. The CDR3 region is CTSSLGTGGNTIYF. The CDR3 coding sequence is TGTACCAGCAGCTTAGGGACCGGCGGAAACACCATATATTTT. This chain joins TRBV11-2 and TRBJ1-3; weak D call: TRBD1 (5 bases). The CDR3 extends over 14 amino acids. Looked up from germline, CDR1 is SGHAT and CDR2 is FQNNGV.

CDR3 in DNA: TGTGCCAGTAGTATAGATGGGGTCTCGTGGGCCAACGTCCTGACTTTC. The encoded protein is CASSIDGVSWANVLTF. J is TRBJ2-6 and V is TRBV19; no clear D. Germline V gives CDR1 LNHDA, CDR2 SQIVND (reference sequence). The germline V and J ends were trimmed by 0 bases and 5 bases, with 11 bases remaining between them. The CDR3 length is 16 residues.

This clonotype was recorded a few times. One end of the junction varies from germline; a read error may be responsible. The chain carries TRBV6-1 and TRBJ2-3, with 7 nucleotides matching TRBD2. CDR3 size: 16 residues. Per the germline V gene, CDR1 is MNHNS and CDR2 is SASEGT. CDR3 in DNA: TGTGCCAGCAGTCCCCCGGGGGGAAGAGGCACAGATATGCAGTATTTT. Its translation is CASSPPGGRGTDMQYF.

To note about this clonotype: An end of the junction differs from the germline gene, which may be a read error. This chain links TRBV11-2 with TRBJ2-7, with TRBD1 identical over 8 bases. This CDR3 contains 16 residues. Germline lookup yields CDR1 SGHAT and CDR2 FQNNGV. CDR3 DNA sequence: TGTAGCAGCAGCCCCCCCCGGACAGGGTACGTCTACAAGCAGTACTTC. Translation: CSSSPPRTGYVYKQYF.

This clonotype came up many times. The rearrangement links TRBV29-1 to TRBJ2-5; 7 nucleotides agree with TRBD1. J gave up 5 bases and V 4 bases, and 4 bases lay outside the gene matches. The length of the CDR3 is 12 residues. Germline V CDR1 and CDR2: SQVTM, ANQGSEA. CDR3 DNA sequence: TGCAGCGTTGTAGGCAGGGGGGAGACCCAGTACTTC. It encodes CSVVGRGETQYF.

About this clonotype itself: A junction end diverges from the germline sequence, so it may reflect a read error. The V gene is TRBV6-1, the J gene TRBJ2-7; 12 nucleotides agree with TRBD2. Germline V CDR1 and CDR2: MNHNS, SASEGT. CDR3 length: 15 amino acids. This CDR3 reads CPSNEWTSGKDEQYF. As DNA, the CDR3 is TGTCCCAGCAATGAATGGACTAGCGGGAAGGACGAGCAGTACTTC.